This T cell receptor beta chain originates from a study of beta chain features in type 1 diabetes. Study results and limitations: It was among patients, rather than healthy donors, that naive, central memory and Treg TCRB repertoires appeared more similar. A moderate, significant TCRB CDR3 shortening appeared in type 1 diabetes across four CD4+ subsets.

Stem cell-like memory, regulatory, central memory and naive CD4+ cells were sorted via CD45RO/CCR7/CD25/CD127/CD95/CD27. Expressed TCRB transcripts were sequenced because the entire RNA isolate underwent reverse transcription. Repertoires were generated with immunoSEQ multiplex PCR, while TCRdb's copy carries only in-frame clones and drops some. This repertoire shows around 250,000 clones, approximately 24% found once; its top ten account for 0.012%. This clone was detected a few times. Its antigen is unidentified. There are 13 residues in the CDR3. Germline V gene sequence: CDR1 LNHNV, CDR2 YYDKDF (reference sequence). Trimming left V 5 bases short and J 1 base short, with 8 bases between.

The clonotype comes from a woman in her thirties with type 1 diabetes. The source material was naive CD4+ T cells from blood. The chain uses TRBV15 and TRBJ2-5; D is ambiguous. The CDR3 loop is CATSYYAQETQYF. The CDR3 DNA follows: TGTGCCACCAGCTACTACGCCCAAGAGACCCAGTACTTC.